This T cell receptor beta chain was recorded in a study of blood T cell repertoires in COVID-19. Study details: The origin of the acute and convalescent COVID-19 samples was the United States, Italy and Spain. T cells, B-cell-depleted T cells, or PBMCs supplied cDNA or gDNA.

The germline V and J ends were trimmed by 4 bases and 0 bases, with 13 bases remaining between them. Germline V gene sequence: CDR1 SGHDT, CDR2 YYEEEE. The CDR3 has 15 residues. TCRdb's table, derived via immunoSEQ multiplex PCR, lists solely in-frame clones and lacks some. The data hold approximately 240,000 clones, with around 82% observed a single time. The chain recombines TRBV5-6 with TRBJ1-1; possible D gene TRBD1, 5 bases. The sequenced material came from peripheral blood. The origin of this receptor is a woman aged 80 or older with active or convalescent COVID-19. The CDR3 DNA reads TGTGCCAGCAGCAAGGACGGGGGAATGAACACTGAAGCTTTCTTT. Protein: CASSKDGGMNTEAFF.